The clone carrying this TCR beta chain has a single count. This CDR3 is 14 amino acids long. Germline CDR1 reads SEHNR; CDR2 reads FQNEAQ (reference sequence). The V end lost 1 base, the J end lost 1 base, and 7 bases lay between the germline ends. The sample originates from a study of brain T cells in children with intractable seizures. This table comes from immunoSEQ multiplex PCR, and its TCRdb copy is limited to in-frame clones, with some not included. Of 340,000 or so clones listed, 93% were seen once; the top ten hold 5.5% to 6%. The time point: blood from clinic visit 5 months post-surgery; TSC patient then seizure free.

This clonotype originated in a boy in the first two years of life with tuberous sclerosis and intractable seizures. This chain links TRBV7-9 with TRBJ2-5; D is unresolved. The sample was peripheral blood, taken approximately 5 months after surgery. CDR3 coding DNA: TGTGCCAGCAGCTTAGGACATCCCCAAGAGACCCAGTACTTC. This encodes CASSLGHPQETQYF.